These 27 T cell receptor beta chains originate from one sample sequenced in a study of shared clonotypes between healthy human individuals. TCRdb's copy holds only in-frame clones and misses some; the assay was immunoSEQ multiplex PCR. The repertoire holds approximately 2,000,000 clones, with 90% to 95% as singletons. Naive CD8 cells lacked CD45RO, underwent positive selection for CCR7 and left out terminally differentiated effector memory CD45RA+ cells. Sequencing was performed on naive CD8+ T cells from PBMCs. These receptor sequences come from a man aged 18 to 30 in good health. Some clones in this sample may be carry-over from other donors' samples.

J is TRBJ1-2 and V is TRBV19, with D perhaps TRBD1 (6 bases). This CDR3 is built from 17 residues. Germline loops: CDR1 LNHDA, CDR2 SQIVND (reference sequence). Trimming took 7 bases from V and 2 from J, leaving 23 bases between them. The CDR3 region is CASIMAGEESNNYGYTF. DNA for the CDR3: TGTGCCAGTATCATGGCAGGGGAGGAGTCGAACAACTATGGCTACACCTTC.

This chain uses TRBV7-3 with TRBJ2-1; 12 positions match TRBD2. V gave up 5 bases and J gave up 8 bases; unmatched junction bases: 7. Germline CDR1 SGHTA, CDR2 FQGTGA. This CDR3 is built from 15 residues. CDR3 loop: CASSRGLAGFDEQFF. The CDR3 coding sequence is TGTGCCAGCAGCCGAGGACTAGCGGGATTCGATGAGCAGTTCTTC. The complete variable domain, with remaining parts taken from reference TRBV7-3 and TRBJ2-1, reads GAGVSQTPSNKVTEKGKYVELRCDPISGHTALYWYRQSLGQGPEFLIYFQGTGAADDSGLPNDRFFAVRPEGSVSTLKIQRTERGDSAVYLCASSRGLAGFDEQFFGPGTRLTVL.

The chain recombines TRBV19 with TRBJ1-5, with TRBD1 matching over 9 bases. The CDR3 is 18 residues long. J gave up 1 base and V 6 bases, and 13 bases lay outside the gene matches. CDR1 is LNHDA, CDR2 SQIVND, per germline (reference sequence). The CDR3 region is CASRPRPGQGLSNQPQHF. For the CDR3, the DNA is TGTGCCAGTAGGCCTCGACCGGGACAGGGTCTCAGCAATCAGCCCCAGCATTTT.

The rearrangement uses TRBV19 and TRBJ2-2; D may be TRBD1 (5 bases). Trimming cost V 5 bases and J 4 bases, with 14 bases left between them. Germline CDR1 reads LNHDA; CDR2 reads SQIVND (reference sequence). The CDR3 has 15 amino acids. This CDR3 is CASSPSGQGTGELFF. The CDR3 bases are TGTGCCAGTAGTCCCTCCGGCCAGGGCACCGGGGAGCTGTTTTTT.

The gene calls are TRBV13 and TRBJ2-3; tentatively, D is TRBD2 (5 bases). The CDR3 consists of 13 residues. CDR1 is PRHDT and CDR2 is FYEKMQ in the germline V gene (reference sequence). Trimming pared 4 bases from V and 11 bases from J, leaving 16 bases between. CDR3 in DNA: TGTGCCAGCAGCTCCGGAGACAATCGGGGGCAGTATTTT. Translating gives CASSSGDNRGQYF.

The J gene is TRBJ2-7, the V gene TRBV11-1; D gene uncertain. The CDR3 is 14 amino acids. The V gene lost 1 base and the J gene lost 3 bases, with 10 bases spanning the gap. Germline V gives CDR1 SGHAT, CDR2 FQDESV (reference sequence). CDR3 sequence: CASSLVTNLYEQYF. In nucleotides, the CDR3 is TGTGCCAGCAGCTTAGTCACCAACCTCTACGAGCAGTACTTC.

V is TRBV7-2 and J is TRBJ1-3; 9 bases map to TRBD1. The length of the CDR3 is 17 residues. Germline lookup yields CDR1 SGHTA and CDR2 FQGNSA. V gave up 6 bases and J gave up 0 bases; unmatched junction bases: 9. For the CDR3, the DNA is TGTGCCAGCAGGCCCAACAGGGGGCCCACCTCTGGAAACACCATATATTTT. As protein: CASRPNRGPTSGNTIYF.

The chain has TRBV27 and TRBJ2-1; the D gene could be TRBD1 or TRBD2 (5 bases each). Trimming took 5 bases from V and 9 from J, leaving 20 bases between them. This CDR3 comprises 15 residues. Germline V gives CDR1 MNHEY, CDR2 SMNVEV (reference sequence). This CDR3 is CASSIGATGRGEQFF. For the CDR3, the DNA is TGTGCCAGCAGTATAGGAGCCACGGGGCGCGGTGAGCAGTTCTTC.

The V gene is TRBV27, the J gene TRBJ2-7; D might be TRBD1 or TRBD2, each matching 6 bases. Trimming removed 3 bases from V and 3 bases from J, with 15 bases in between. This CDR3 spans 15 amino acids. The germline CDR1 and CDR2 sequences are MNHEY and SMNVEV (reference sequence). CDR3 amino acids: CASSFGLGGLYEQYF. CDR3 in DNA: TGTGCCAGCAGTTTTGGGTTGGGGGGCCTCTACGAGCAGTACTTC.

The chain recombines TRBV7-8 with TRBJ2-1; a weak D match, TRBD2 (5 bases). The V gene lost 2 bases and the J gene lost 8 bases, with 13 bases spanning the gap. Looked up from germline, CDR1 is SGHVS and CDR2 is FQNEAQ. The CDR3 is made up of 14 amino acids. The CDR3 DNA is TGTGCCAGCAGCTTATTCGCTAGCCAGCATGAGCAGTTCTTC. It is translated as CASSLFASQHEQFF.

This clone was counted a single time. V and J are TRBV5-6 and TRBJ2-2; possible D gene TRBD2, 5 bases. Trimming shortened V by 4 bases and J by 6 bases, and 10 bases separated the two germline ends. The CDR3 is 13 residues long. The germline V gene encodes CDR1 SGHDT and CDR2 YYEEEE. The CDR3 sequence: CASSRTSSGELFF. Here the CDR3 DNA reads TGTGCCAGCAGCCGGACTTCCTCCGGGGAGCTGTTTTTT. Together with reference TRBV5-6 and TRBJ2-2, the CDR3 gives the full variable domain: DAGVTQSPTHLIKTRGQQVTLRCSPKSGHDTVSWYQQALGQGPQFIFQYYEEEERQRGNFPDRFSGHQFPNYSSELNVNALLLGDSALYLCASSRTSSGELFFGEGSRLTVL.

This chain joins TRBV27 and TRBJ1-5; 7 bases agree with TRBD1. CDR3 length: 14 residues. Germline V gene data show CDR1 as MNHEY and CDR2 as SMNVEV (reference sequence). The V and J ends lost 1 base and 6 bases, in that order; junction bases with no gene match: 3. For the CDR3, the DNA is TGTGCCAGCAGTTTATACGCAGGGGGTCAGCCCCAGCATTTT. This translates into CASSLYAGGQPQHF.

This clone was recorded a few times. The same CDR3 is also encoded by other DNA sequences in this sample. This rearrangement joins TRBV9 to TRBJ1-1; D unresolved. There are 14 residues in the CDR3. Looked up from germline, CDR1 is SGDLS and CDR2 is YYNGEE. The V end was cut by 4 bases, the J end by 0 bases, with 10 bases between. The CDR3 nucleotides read TGTGCCAGCAGCCCCAGGACGGTGAACACTGAAGCTTTCTTT. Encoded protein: CASSPRTVNTEAFF. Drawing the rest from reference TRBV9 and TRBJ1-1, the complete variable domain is DSGVTQTPKHLITATGQRVTLRCSPRSGDLSVYWYQQSLDQGLQFLIQYYNGEERAKGNILERFSAQQFPDLHSELNLSSLELGDSALYFCASSPRTVNTEAFFGQGTRLTVV.

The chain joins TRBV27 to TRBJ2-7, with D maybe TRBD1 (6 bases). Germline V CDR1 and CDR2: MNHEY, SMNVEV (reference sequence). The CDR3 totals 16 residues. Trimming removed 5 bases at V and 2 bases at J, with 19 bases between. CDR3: CASSRTGQTFPYEQYF. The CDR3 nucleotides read TGTGCCAGCAGTCGAACGGGACAAACCTTTCCCTACGAGCAGTACTTC.

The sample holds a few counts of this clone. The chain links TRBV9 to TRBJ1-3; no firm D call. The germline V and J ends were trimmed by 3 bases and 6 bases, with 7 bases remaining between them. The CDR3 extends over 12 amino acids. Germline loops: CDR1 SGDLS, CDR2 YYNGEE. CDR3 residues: CASSGTVNTIYF. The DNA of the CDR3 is TGTGCCAGCAGCGGGACTGTAAACACCATATATTTT.

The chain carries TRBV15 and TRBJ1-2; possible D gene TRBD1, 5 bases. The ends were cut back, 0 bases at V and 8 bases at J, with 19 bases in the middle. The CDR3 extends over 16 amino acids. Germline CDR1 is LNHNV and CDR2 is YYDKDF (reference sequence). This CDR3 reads CATSRDKLGLKPGYTF. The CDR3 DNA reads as TGTGCCACCAGCAGAGATAAGTTGGGACTGAAGCCGGGCTACACCTTC.

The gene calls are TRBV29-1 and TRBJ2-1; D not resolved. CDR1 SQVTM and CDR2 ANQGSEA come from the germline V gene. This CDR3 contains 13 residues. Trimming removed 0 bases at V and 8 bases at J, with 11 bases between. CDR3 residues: CSVEDLKMYEQFF. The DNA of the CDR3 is TGCAGCGTTGAAGATCTTAAGATGTATGAGCAGTTCTTC.

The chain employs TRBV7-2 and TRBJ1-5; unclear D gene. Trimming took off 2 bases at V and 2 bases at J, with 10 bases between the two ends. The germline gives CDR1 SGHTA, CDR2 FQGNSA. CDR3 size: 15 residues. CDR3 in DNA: TGTGCCAGCAGCTTACCGTGGGAGGGCAATCAGCCCCAGCATTTT. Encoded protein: CASSLPWEGNQPQHF.

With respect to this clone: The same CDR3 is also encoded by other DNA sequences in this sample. CDR3 in DNA: TGTGCCAGCAGCTTTGGCGGGAGAGGCTACAATGAGCAGTTCTTC. Amino acids: CASSFGGRGYNEQFF. The chain recombines TRBV11-3 with TRBJ2-1; 7 bases are a match to TRBD2. The CDR3 has 15 amino acids. V lost 3 bases to trimming and J lost 3 bases; unmatched junction nucleotides: 5. Germline V CDR1 and CDR2: SGHNT, YENEEA.

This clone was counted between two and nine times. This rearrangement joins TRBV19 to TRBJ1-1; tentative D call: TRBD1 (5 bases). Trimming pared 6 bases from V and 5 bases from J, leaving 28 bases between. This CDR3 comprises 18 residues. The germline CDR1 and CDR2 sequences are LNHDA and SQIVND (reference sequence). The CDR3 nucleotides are TGTGCCAGTAGCTATTTCCGGGACGGGATGAAATACGAGACTGAAGCTTTCTTT. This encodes CASSYFRDGMKYETEAFF.

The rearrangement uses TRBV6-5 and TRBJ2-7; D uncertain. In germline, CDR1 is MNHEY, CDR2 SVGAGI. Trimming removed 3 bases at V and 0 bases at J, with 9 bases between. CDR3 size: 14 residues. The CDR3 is CASSYARYSYEQYF. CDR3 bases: TGTGCCAGCAGTTATGCGAGATACTCCTACGAGCAGTACTTC.

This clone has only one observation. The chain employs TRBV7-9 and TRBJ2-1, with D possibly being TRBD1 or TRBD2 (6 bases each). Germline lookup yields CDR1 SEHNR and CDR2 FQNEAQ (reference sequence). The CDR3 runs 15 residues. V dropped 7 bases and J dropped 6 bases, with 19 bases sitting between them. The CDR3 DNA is TGTGCCAGCACGGGACGAAGGGGGGAAATCAATGAGCAGTTCTTC. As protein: CASTGRRGEINEQFF. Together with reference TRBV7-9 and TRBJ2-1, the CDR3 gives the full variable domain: DTGVSQNPRHKITKRGQNVTFRCDPISEHNRLYWYRQTLGQGPEFLTYFQNEAQLEKSRLLSDRFSAERPKGSFSTLEIQRTEQGDSAMYLCASTGRRGEINEQFFGPGTRLTVL.

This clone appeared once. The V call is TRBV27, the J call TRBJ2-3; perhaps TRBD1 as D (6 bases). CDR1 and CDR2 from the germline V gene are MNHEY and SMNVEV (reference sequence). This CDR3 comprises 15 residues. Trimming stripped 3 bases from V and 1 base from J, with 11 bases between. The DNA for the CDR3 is TGTGCCAGCAGTTTTCTCCCAGGGGGCACAGATACGCAGTATTTT. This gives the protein CASSFLPGGTDTQYF.

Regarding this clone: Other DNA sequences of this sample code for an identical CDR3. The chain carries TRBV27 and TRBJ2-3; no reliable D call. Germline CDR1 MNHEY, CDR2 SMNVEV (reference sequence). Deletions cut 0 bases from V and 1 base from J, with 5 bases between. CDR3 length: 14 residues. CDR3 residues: CASSLSPRTDTQYF. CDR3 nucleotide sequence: TGTGCCAGCAGTTTATCCCCCCGCACAGATACGCAGTATTTT.

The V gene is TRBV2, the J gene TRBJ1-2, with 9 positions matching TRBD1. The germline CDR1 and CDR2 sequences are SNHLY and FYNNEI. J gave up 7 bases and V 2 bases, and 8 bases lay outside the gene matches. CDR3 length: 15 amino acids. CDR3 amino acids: CASSERTGETGGYTF. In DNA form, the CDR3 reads TGTGCCAGCAGTGAAAGGACAGGGGAGACGGGTGGCTACACCTTC.

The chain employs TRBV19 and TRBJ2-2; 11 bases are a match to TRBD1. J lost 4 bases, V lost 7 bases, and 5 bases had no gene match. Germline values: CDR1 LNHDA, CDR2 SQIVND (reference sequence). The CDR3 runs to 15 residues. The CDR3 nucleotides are TGTGCCAGTACCCGGGACAGGGGGGTCACCGGGGAGCTGTTTTTT. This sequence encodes CASTRDRGVTGELFF.

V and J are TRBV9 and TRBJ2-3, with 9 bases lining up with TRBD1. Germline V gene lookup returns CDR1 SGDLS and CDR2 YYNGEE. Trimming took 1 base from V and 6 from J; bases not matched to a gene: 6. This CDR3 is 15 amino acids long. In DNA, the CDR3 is TGTGCCAGCAGCGTATGGGGACAGGGTAAGGATACGCAGTATTTT. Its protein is CASSVWGQGKDTQYF. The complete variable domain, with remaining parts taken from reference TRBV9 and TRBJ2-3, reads DSGVTQTPKHLITATGQRVTLRCSPRSGDLSVYWYQQSLDQGLQFLIQYYNGEERAKGNILERFSAQQFPDLHSELNLSSLELGDSALYFCASSVWGQGKDTQYFGPGTRLTVL.